This T cell receptor (beta chain) was obtained from a study of blood T cell repertoires in COVID-19. Study information: The study drew acute and convalescent COVID-19 samples from the United States, Italy and Spain.

As originally analysed: Researchers report that nucleated cell counts were estimated from reference gene primer amplification. The protocol was immunoSEQ multiplex PCR, while the TCRdb copy is restricted to in-frame clones and leaves out a portion. Clone size and the V and J calls come from that table; the DNA yielded D and trimming. Of 200,000 or so clones in the sample, approximately 89% are singletons; the top ten hold 3% to 4%. V lost 3 bases and J lost 4, with 15 bases in between. Per germline, CDR1 LNHDA and CDR2 SQIVND (reference sequence). The CDR3 extends over 16 amino acids. The source is a woman between 25 and 40 years old who had been exposed to COVID-19. The gene calls are TRBV19 and TRBJ2-2; possibly TRBD1 for D (6 bases). The sample comprised PBMCs or T cells enriched from blood (not recorded which). CDR3 loop: CASSIAGVRRTGELFF. For the CDR3, the DNA is TGTGCCAGTAGTATCGCAGGGGTTCGTCGCACCGGGGAGCTGTTTTTT.